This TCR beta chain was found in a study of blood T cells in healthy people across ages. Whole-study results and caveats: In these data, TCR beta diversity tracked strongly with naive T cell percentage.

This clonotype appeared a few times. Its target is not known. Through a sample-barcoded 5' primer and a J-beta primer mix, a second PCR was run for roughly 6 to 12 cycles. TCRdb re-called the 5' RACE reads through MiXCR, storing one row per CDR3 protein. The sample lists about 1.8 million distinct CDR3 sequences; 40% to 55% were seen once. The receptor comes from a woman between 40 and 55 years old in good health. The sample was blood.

The CDR3 is CASSSDSRLSYEQYF. In DNA, the CDR3 is TGTGCCAGCAGCTCGGACAGCCGTCTCTCCTACGAGCAGTACTTC. V gene TRBV7-6 combines with J gene TRBJ2-7, with D possibly TRBD1 on 6 matching bases. Germline V gene sequence: CDR1 SGHVS, CDR2 FNYEAQ. V gave up 4 bases and J gave up 0 bases, with 13 bases separating them. CDR3 length: 15 residues.